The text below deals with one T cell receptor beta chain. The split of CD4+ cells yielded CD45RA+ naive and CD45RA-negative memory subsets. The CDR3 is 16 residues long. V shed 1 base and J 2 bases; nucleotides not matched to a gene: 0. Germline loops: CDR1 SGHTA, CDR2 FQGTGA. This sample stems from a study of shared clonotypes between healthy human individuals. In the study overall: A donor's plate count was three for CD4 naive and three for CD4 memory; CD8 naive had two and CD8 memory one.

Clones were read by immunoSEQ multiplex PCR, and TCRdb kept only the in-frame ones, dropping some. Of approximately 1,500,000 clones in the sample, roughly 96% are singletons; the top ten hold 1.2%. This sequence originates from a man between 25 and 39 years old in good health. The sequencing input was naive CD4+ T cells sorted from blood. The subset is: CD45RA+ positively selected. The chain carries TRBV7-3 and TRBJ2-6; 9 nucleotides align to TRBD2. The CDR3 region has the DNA TGTGCCAGCAGCTTAATAGCGGGAGCTGGGGCCAACGTCCTGACTTTC. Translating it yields CASSLIAGAGANVLTF.